The 23 T cell receptor beta chains reported below all come from one sample, sequenced in a study of T cell responses to AZD1222 COVID-19 vaccine. TCRdb keeps only in-frame clones here, not all; method: immunoSEQ multiplex PCR. Among 45,000 to 60,000 clones listed, roughly 80% were seen once. The starting material was peripheral blood, obtained on day 0 of AZD1222 vaccination. The origin of the receptors is an adult in good health.

This clone was counted a single time. V usage is TRBV7-2 and J usage is TRBJ2-1; 11 bases map to TRBD2. J lost 5 bases, V lost 5 bases, and 5 bases had no gene match. The V gene's germline CDR1 is SGHTA and CDR2 FQGNSA. The CDR3 is made up of 15 amino acids. The CDR3 DNA sequence: TGTGCCAGCAGCCTAGGGACTAGCGGTAACAATGAGCAGTTCTTC. This sequence encodes CASSLGTSGNNEQFF.

This clone appeared a few times. This chain uses TRBV27 with TRBJ1-1; perhaps TRBD1 as D (5 bases). This CDR3 comprises 14 residues. The V end was cut by 0 bases, the J end by 1 base, with 6 bases between. In germline, CDR1 is MNHEY, CDR2 SMNVEV (reference sequence). The CDR3 protein is CASSLSGANTEAFF. In nucleotides, the CDR3 is TGTGCCAGCAGTTTATCAGGGGCGAACACTGAAGCTTTCTTT.

V is TRBV29-1 and J is TRBJ1-3; D is undetermined. Trimming stripped 4 bases from V and 6 bases from J, with 13 bases between. Germline V CDR1 and CDR2: SQVTM, ANQGSEA. The CDR3 spans 13 residues. CDR3: CSVAVGKSNTIYF. The CDR3 coding sequence is TGCAGCGTTGCGGTGGGGAAATCAAACACCATATATTTT.

This chain joins TRBV6-5 and TRBJ2-6; D remains unclear. The CDR3 is 15 residues long. In germline, CDR1 is MNHEY, CDR2 SVGAGI. V was pared by 2 bases and J by 2 bases, with 7 bases between. CDR3: CASSYTIAGANVLTF. CDR3 DNA: TGTGCCAGCAGTTACACGATCGCTGGGGCCAACGTCCTGACTTTC.

This clone was seen a few times. The chain employs TRBV7-2 and TRBJ1-1; D gene ambiguous. Trimming took off 1 base at V and 4 bases at J, with 13 bases between the two ends. The V gene's germline CDR1 is SGHTA and CDR2 FQGNSA. This CDR3 has 15 residues. CDR3 protein: CASSLVAKAATEAFF. The CDR3 DNA reads as TGTGCCAGCAGCTTAGTGGCAAAAGCAGCCACTGAAGCTTTCTTT. The full variable domain, in which reference TRBV7-2 and TRBJ1-1 provide the parts outside the CDR3, is GAGVSQSPSNKVTEKGKDVELRCDPISGHTALYWYRQSLGQGLEFLIYFQGNSAPDKSGLPSDRFSAERTGGSVSTLTIQRTQQEDSAVYLCASSLVAKAATEAFFGQGTRLTVV.

The chain carries TRBV18 and TRBJ1-5, with TRBD1 matching 10 bases. The CDR3 contains 13 residues. Germline CDR1 KGHSH, CDR2 LQKENI. The junction had 1 base not matched to a gene; V was cut back by 6 bases and J by 5 bases. CDR3 bases: TGTGCCAGCTCGACAGGGGGCGATCAGCCCCAGCATTTT. Amino acids: CASSTGGDQPQHF.

The genes are TRBV2 and TRBJ2-1; tentative D call: TRBD1 (6 bases). Germline V gene lookup returns CDR1 SNHLY and CDR2 FYNNEI. This CDR3 has 15 amino acids. The germline V and J ends were trimmed by 6 bases and 0 bases, with 12 bases remaining between them. The CDR3 loop is CASRATTGSYNEQFF. The DNA for the CDR3 is TGTGCCAGCAGGGCAACGACAGGCTCCTACAATGAGCAGTTCTTC.

The V call is TRBV11-1, the J call TRBJ1-2; maybe TRBD1 (5 bases). V lost 4 bases, J lost 4 bases, and 13 bases lay in between. There are 14 residues in the CDR3. Germline CDR1 reads SGHAT; CDR2 reads FQDESV (reference sequence). The CDR3 sequence is CASSSQGEGYGYTF. The CDR3 DNA sequence: TGTGCCAGCAGCTCCCAGGGTGAGGGCTATGGCTACACCTTC.

The chain recombines TRBV5-1 with TRBJ1-2; D not resolved. The V and J ends lost 0 bases and 10 bases respectively, with 19 bases between them. The CDR3 sequence is 15 residues long. Germline V lookup: CDR1 SGHRS, CDR2 YFSETQ. For the CDR3, the DNA is TGCGCCAGCAGCTTGGCCGTAGGCCTTATGGTAGCCTACACCTTC. Protein sequence: CASSLAVGLMVAYTF.

The V and J genes are TRBV2 and TRBJ2-5; D is undetermined. CDR1 and CDR2 from the germline V gene are SNHLY and FYNNEI. The V end lost 4 bases, the J end lost 7 bases, and 16 bases lay between the germline ends. This CDR3 is built from 14 residues. The CDR3 DNA is TGTGCCAGCAGTGGTAGGGAAGGTTTGGTGACCCAGTACTTC. It encodes CASSGREGLVTQYF.

The V call is TRBV11-2, the J call TRBJ2-7; TRBD1 or TRBD2 may be the D gene (5 bases each). The CDR3 loop spans 16 amino acids. Germline loops: CDR1 SGHAT, CDR2 FQNNGV. Trimming pared 2 bases from V and 3 bases from J, leaving 17 bases between. In DNA, the CDR3 is TGTGCCAGCAGCTTACTAGGGAGACAGACGCACTACGAGCAGTACTTC. It encodes CASSLLGRQTHYEQYF.

This chain connects TRBV6-2 or TRBV6-3 to TRBJ1-4; no reliable D call. V was shortened by 3 bases and J by 3 bases, with 11 bases between the two germline ends. CDR1 is MNHEY and CDR2 is SVGEGT in the germline V gene. The CDR3 loop spans 15 amino acids. The CDR3 DNA sequence: TGTGCCAGCAGTTATGCGGGCCGGCCTAATGAAAAACTGTTTTTT. The encoded protein is CASSYAGRPNEKLFF.

For the CDR3, the DNA is TGTGCCAGCAGCTCTAGGGTGGATGTGGGAGGCTACACCTTC. Protein product: CASSSRVDVGGYTF. The genes are TRBV7-2 and TRBJ1-2; D is unresolved. Trimming took off 4 bases at V and 8 bases at J, with 17 bases between the two ends. The CDR3 is 14 amino acids. Germline lookup yields CDR1 SGHTA and CDR2 FQGNSA.

The V call is TRBV2, the J call TRBJ1-5; 8 nucleotides line up with TRBD1. The J segment lost 5 bases and the V segment lost 6 bases, leaving 6 bases of the junction unmatched. The germline V gene encodes CDR1 SNHLY and CDR2 FYNNEI. The CDR3 contains 14 residues. CDR3 DNA sequence: TGTGCCAGCAGGCGACAGGGGAAAGATCAGCCCCAGCATTTT. Translating it yields CASRRQGKDQPQHF. The whole variable domain, remainder taken from reference TRBV2 and TRBJ1-5, is EPEVTQTPSHQVTQMGQEVILRCVPISNHLYFYWYRQILGQKVEFLVSFYNNEISEKSEIFDDQFSVERPDGSNFTLKIRSTKLEDSAMYFCASRRQGKDQPQHFGDGTRLSIL.

The rearrangement uses TRBV2 and TRBJ1-5; the D is unclear. Per germline, CDR1 SNHLY and CDR2 FYNNEI. The CDR3 totals 14 residues. With 1 base removed from V and 5 bases from J, the gap between germline ends came to 9 bases. The CDR3 loop is CASSEGGSHQPQHF. As DNA, the CDR3 is TGTGCCAGCAGTGAAGGAGGGAGCCATCAGCCCCAGCATTTT.

The chain links TRBV2 to TRBJ1-3, with 9 bases aligning to TRBD1. This CDR3 spans 15 amino acids. V shed 6 bases, J shed 0 bases, and the junction held 3 bases outside the gene matches. Per germline, CDR1 SNHLY and CDR2 FYNNEI. The CDR3 is CASSGDRVSGNTIYF. CDR3 DNA: TGTGCCAGCAGCGGGGACAGGGTCTCTGGAAACACCATATATTTT.

V usage is TRBV9 and J usage is TRBJ1-2; TRBD1 matches at 7 bases. Per germline, CDR1 SGDLS and CDR2 YYNGEE. V lost 3 bases and J lost 2; bases outside the gene matches: 7. CDR3 size: 15 residues. The CDR3 DNA reads TGTGCCAGCAGCGGCCAGACAGGGAAAAACTATGGCTACACCTTC. As protein: CASSGQTGKNYGYTF.

The gene calls are TRBV10-3 and TRBJ2-5; 10 bases are a match to TRBD2. V shed 10 bases and J 4 bases; nucleotides not matched to a gene: 18. The CDR3 contains 17 residues. CDR1 is ENHRY and CDR2 is SYGVKD in the germline V gene. CDR3 sequence reads: CATRGPSGSGVGETQYF. CDR3 DNA: TGTGCCACCAGGGGTCCTAGCGGGAGCGGGGTCGGAGAGACCCAGTACTTC.

The chain carries TRBV5-4 and TRBJ1-2; no reliable D call. This CDR3 region has 14 residues. Trimming took 0 bases from V and 3 from J, leaving 9 bases between them. Germline lookup yields CDR1 SGHNT and CDR2 YYREEE (reference sequence). As DNA, the CDR3 is TGTGCCAGCAGCTTGGTAGAACTTCACTATGGCTACACCTTC. Translating it yields CASSLVELHYGYTF.

This clone appeared a few times. V is TRBV7-2 and J is TRBJ2-7; 10 bases map to TRBD2. From germline, CDR1 is SGHTA and CDR2 FQGNSA. CDR3 length: 14 amino acids. Here the CDR3 reads CASSLWSSGGPIDV. The CDR3 bases are TGTGCCAGCAGCTTATGGTCTAGCGGGGGACCCATCGACGTC.

The chain links TRBV5-1 to TRBJ1-1; the D gene is possibly TRBD1 (5 bases). V was pared by 3 bases and J by 3 bases, with 9 bases between. CDR1 is SGHRS and CDR2 is YFSETQ in the germline V gene. CDR3 size: 13 residues. This CDR3 is CASSWGRDTEAFF. The CDR3 coding sequence is TGCGCCAGCAGCTGGGGCCGAGACACTGAAGCTTTCTTT.

The chain carries TRBV10-2 and TRBJ2-7; TRBD2 is a possible D gene (5 bases). V lost 4 bases and J 1 base, leaving 8 bases between the germline ends. The CDR3 loop spans 13 amino acids. Germline CDR1 reads WSHSY; CDR2 reads SAAADI. The CDR3 protein is CASSATRSYEQYF. The CDR3 bases are TGCGCCAGCAGTGCCACTAGGTCCTACGAGCAGTACTTC.

This sequence joins TRBV11-2 and TRBJ1-2; D unclear. The CDR3 runs 12 residues. Germline V lookup: CDR1 SGHAT, CDR2 FQNNGV. Trimming cost V 7 bases and J 10 bases, with 16 bases left between them. This chain's CDR3 is CASTPSARNYTF. The DNA of the CDR3 is TGTGCCAGCACCCCATCGGCCCGCAACTACACCTTC. The complete variable domain, with remaining parts taken from reference TRBV11-2 and TRBJ1-2, reads EAGVAQSPRYKIIEKRQSVAFWCNPISGHATLYWYQQILGQGPKLLIQFQNNGVVDDSQLPKDRFSAERLKGVDSTLKIQPAKLEDSAVYLCASTPSARNYTFGSGTRLTVV.